The present T cell receptor (beta chain) was sequenced within a study of CD8 T cells in ankylosing spondylitis. Findings of the study overall: About 8 highly homologous variants made up a TCR beta motif, and this motif appeared characteristic of ankylosing spondylitis blood. Before this, some motif variants had been reported in reactive arthritis synovial fluid and blood. Matched ankylosing spondylitis synovial fluid reportedly contained a significantly enriched population of disease-linked clones.

Trimming removed 3 bases from V and 1 base from J; junction bases left unmatched: 6. The CDR3 has 15 amino acids. Germline V lookup: CDR1 SGHRS, CDR2 YFSETQ. Quantitative 5'-RACE with molecular barcodes generated TCR beta libraries. TCRdb reanalysed the 5' RACE reads using MiXCR and keeps one entry per CDR3 protein. The table lists over 130,000 distinct CDR3 sequences, around 45% of them singletons, with about 16% in the top ten. This clonotype showed up just a few times. Its specificity is unknown. The sample taken for sequencing was synovial fluid, either unsorted or a sorted T cell fraction (not recorded which). The chain recombines TRBV5-1 with TRBJ1-1; 7 bases are shared with TRBD1. This clonotype was obtained from a male donor with ankylosing spondylitis. The CDR3 coding sequence is TGCGCCAGCAGCTATCCGACAGGGACGAACACTGAAGCTTTCTTT. Protein product: CASSYPTGTNTEAFF.